Each of the 25 T cell receptor beta chains below was sequenced from the same sample in a study of Graves' ophthalmopathy and Graves' hyperthyroidism. TCR beta CDR3 amplification used RNA transcripts. RT-PCR with HTBI primers came first, then second-round multiplex PCR. TCRdb itself ran the multiplex PCR reads through MiXCR, one entry per CDR3 protein. The sample has more than 550,000 distinct CDR3 sequences, approximately 39% seen once; the top ten hold more than 2.5%. Material for sequencing was peripheral blood. The origin of the receptors is an adult man with Graves' ophthalmopathy.

The table lists this clonotype with many counts. The chain employs TRBV10-3 and TRBJ1-6; D is unresolved. The CDR3 has 14 amino acids. V was pared by 7 bases and J by 10 bases, with 17 bases between. In germline, CDR1 is ENHRY, CDR2 SYGVKD. DNA for the CDR3: TGTGCCATCAAAGAGGGTATTGGTAACTCACCCCTCCACTTT. Its protein product is CAIKEGIGNSPLHF.

At least ten counts were recorded for this clonotype. The chain couples TRBV24-1 to TRBJ1-6; TRBD1 might be the D (6 bases). The CDR3 has 15 amino acids. From germline, CDR1 is KGHDR and CDR2 SFDVKD. V was trimmed by 3 bases and J by 7 bases, leaving 12 bases between them. The CDR3 loop reads CATSDTGQFNSPLHF. For the CDR3, the DNA is TGTGCCACCAGTGATACGGGACAATTCAATTCACCCCTCCACTTT.

This clonotype turned up a few times. V gene TRBV29-1 combines with J gene TRBJ1-5, with 9 nucleotides matching TRBD1. Per germline, CDR1 SQVTM and CDR2 ANQGSEA. This CDR3 is built from 15 residues. The ends lost 7 bases at V and 0 bases at J; junction bases unmatched: 7. This chain's CDR3 is CSAMGQGVSNQPQHF. The CDR3 bases are TGCAGCGCCATGGGACAGGGCGTTAGCAATCAGCCCCAGCATTTT.

This chain uses TRBV2 with TRBJ2-5; the D is unclear. Trimming removed 7 bases from V and 5 bases from J, with 11 bases in between. The CDR3 runs to 12 residues. Per the germline V gene, CDR1 is SNHLY and CDR2 is FYNNEI. The CDR3 DNA sequence: TGTGCCAGCACTCGTTTGGGGGAGACCCAGTACTTC. Translated, it gives CASTRLGETQYF.

This clonotype was detected many times. V is TRBV12-3 or TRBV12-4 and J is TRBJ2-7; tentatively, D is TRBD2 (6 bases). This CDR3 is built from 16 residues. Trimming stripped 3 bases from V and 7 bases from J, with 22 bases between. The CDR3 loop reads CASSLKGGPNAGEQYF. The CDR3 DNA is TGTGCCAGCAGTTTGAAGGGCGGGCCCAACGCGGGGGAGCAGTACTTC.

This clonotype was seen more than once but under ten times. The chain is built from TRBV7-9 and TRBJ2-1; D possibly corresponds to TRBD1 (5 bases). The CDR3 consists of 13 residues. The germline V gene has CDR1 SEHNR and CDR2 FQNEAQ (reference sequence). The V and J ends lost 3 bases and 6 bases respectively, with 9 bases between them. The CDR3 sequence is CASSLTVSNEQFF. CDR3 bases: TGTGCCAGCAGCTTGACAGTTAGCAATGAGCAGTTCTTC. Variable domain in full (rest from reference TRBV7-9 and TRBJ2-1): DTGVSQNPRHKITKRGQNVTFRCDPISEHNRLYWYRQTLGQGPEFLTYFQNEAQLEKSRLLSDRFSAERPKGSFSTLEIQRTEQGDSAMYLCASSLTVSNEQFFGPGTRLTVL.

Many counts were recorded for this clonotype. This chain links TRBV19 with TRBJ1-1, with TRBD1 as a possible D gene (6 bases). V lost 7 bases and J 1 base, leaving 10 bases between the germline ends. The CDR3 is 13 residues long. The germline V gene has CDR1 LNHDA and CDR2 SQIVND (reference sequence). The DNA for the CDR3 is TGTGCCAGTAATCAGGGGACGAACACTGAAGCTTTCTTT. This translates into CASNQGTNTEAFF.

The rearrangement joins TRBV29-1 to TRBJ2-7, with 8 positions matching TRBD1. The germline CDR1 and CDR2 sequences are SQVTM and ANQGSEA. The CDR3 consists of 13 residues. Trimming cost V 6 bases and J 3 bases; bases outside gene matches: 7. The CDR3 region is CSVDRGLHYEQYF. The CDR3 DNA reads TGCAGCGTCGACAGGGGTCTTCACTACGAGCAGTACTTC.

This sequence joins TRBV5-7 and TRBJ2-7; D tentatively fits TRBD1 or TRBD2 (5 bases each). TRBV5-7 has ORF status, its function being uncertain. The CDR3 is made up of 15 amino acids. With 2 bases removed from V and 3 bases from J, the gap between germline ends came to 15 bases. CDR3 DNA: TGTGCCAGCAGCTTTAACGGGACGGGGAACTACGAGCAGTACTTC. This gives the protein CASSFNGTGNYEQYF.

The gene calls are TRBV5-8 and TRBJ1-4; D remains ambiguous. The germline V gene encodes CDR1 SGHTS and CDR2 YDEGEE. The CDR3 length is 14 residues. Between the trimmed V and J ends, which lost 7 bases and 5 bases, there was a span of 15 bases. The CDR3 nucleotides are TGTGCCAGCCGATCGGACGGCTCCAATGAAAAACTGTTTTTT. This translates into CASRSDGSNEKLFF.

This clonotype was recorded once. The V gene is TRBV6-6, the J gene TRBJ2-2; D is possibly TRBD1 (5 bases). Germline-derived CDR1 and CDR2 are MNHNY and SVGAGI (reference sequence). The CDR3 is 12 residues long. Between the trimmed V and J ends, which lost 4 bases and 9 bases, there was a span of 9 bases. The CDR3 spells CASSSQGRELFF. DNA of the CDR3: TGTGCCAGCAGTTCCCAGGGCCGGGAGCTGTTTTTT.

The chain combines TRBV29-1 with TRBJ2-1, with TRBD2 matching over 9 bases. V lost 4 bases and J lost 10; bases outside the gene matches: 11. This CDR3 spans 14 amino acids. Germline V gene sequence: CDR1 SQVTM, CDR2 ANQGSEA. The CDR3 nucleotides are TGCAGCGTTGTGGAAGGAGCGGGAGGAGTGGAGCAGTTCTTC. This translates into CSVVEGAGGVEQFF.

The CDR3 bases are TGTGCCATCAGTGCAACCCTCGACAGGGCTCTCGGTCAGCCCCAGCATTTT. It encodes CAISATLDRALGQPQHF. The chain is built from TRBV10-3 and TRBJ1-5; 7 bases align to TRBD1. Trimming cost V 4 bases and J 6 bases; bases outside gene matches: 15. Germline assignment: CDR1 ENHRY and CDR2 SYGVKD. This CDR3 region has 17 residues.

The CDR3 loop reads CAASGTGGADTQYF. The DNA of the CDR3 is TGTGCCGCTTCCGGGACAGGGGGCGCAGATACGCAGTATTTT. The rearrangement joins TRBV10-3 to TRBJ2-3; 12 bases are shared with TRBD1. V trimming: 11 bases; J trimming: 4 bases; junction bases outside the gene matches: 7. CDR3 length: 14 residues. Germline values: CDR1 ENHRY, CDR2 SYGVKD.

The chain is built from TRBV20-1 and TRBJ2-7; 11 nucleotides agree with TRBD2. Germline CDR1 DFQATT, CDR2 SNEGSKA (reference sequence). The V and J ends lost 3 bases and 4 bases, in that order; junction bases with no gene match: 11. The CDR3 extends over 16 amino acids. CDR3 protein: CSARPRPGTSGYEQYF. CDR3 nucleotide sequence: TGCAGTGCTAGGCCCCGTCCTGGGACTAGCGGTTACGAGCAGTACTTC.

This clonotype was counted many times. V and J are TRBV13 and TRBJ2-7; D possibly corresponds to TRBD1 (5 bases). The CDR3 totals 13 residues. Trimming shortened V by 5 bases and J by 3 bases, and 11 bases separated the two germline ends. Per germline, CDR1 PRHDT and CDR2 FYEKMQ (reference sequence). The chain's CDR3 is CASSPGSGYEQYF. In nucleotides, the CDR3 is TGTGCCAGCAGCCCAGGGTCCGGCTACGAGCAGTACTTC.

V gene TRBV19 combines with J gene TRBJ1-2; no definite D call. V was clipped by 4 bases and J by 4 bases, with 4 bases between them. Germline assignment: CDR1 LNHDA and CDR2 SQIVND (reference sequence). CDR3 length: 11 residues. The CDR3, as DNA: TGTGCCAGTAGTACTAGCTATGGCTACACCTTC. Amino acid sequence: CASSTSYGYTF.

This clonotype was recorded a few times. J is TRBJ1-2 and V is TRBV19, with D possibly TRBD1 on 5 matching bases. CDR1 is LNHDA and CDR2 is SQIVND in the germline V gene (reference sequence). There are 16 residues in the CDR3. V shed 6 bases and J shed 8 bases, with 25 bases lying between them. This CDR3 is CASRPGRQSRGVGYTF. The CDR3 region has the DNA TGTGCCAGTAGACCGGGACGACAGTCTAGAGGGGTCGGCTACACCTTC.

This clonotype was counted many times. The chain uses TRBV29-1 and TRBJ2-7; 7 bases fit TRBD2. V shed 4 bases, J shed 0 bases, and the junction held 6 bases outside the gene matches. This CDR3 region has 14 residues. Germline V lookup: CDR1 SQVTM, CDR2 ANQGSEA. For the CDR3, the DNA is TGCAGCGTTGGGTGGCGGGGGAGCTCCTACGAGCAGTACTTC. It yields the protein CSVGWRGSSYEQYF.

Comment on this clonotype: At one end the junction does not follow the germline gene, possibly because of a read error. The chain is built from TRBV7-2 and TRBJ2-7, with D maybe TRBD1 (6 bases). This CDR3 is 13 amino acids long. Germline CDR1 is SGHTA and CDR2 is FQGNSA. The CDR3 DNA reads TGTGCCAGCTCATCTTATACAGGGATCGAGCAATACTTC. Translation gives CASSSYTGIEQYF. The variable domain in full, completed from reference TRBV7-2 and TRBJ2-7, reads GAGVSQSPSNKVTEKGKDVELRCDPISGHTALYWYRQSLGQGLEFLIYFQGNSAPDKSGLPSDRFSAERTGGSVSTLTIQRTQQEDSAVYLCASSSYTGIEQYFGPGTRLTVT.

Many counts were recorded for this clonotype. This chain uses TRBV2 with TRBJ1-1; D may be TRBD1 (6 bases). Per germline, CDR1 SNHLY and CDR2 FYNNEI. The CDR3 extends over 12 amino acids. The ends were cut back, 6 bases at V and 6 bases at J, with 11 bases in the middle. For the CDR3, the DNA is TGTGCCAGCAGCTTACGGACAGCTGAAGCTTTCTTT. This translates into CASSLRTAEAFF.

The V gene is TRBV2, the J gene TRBJ2-5; D gene unclear. Looked up from germline, CDR1 is SNHLY and CDR2 is FYNNEI. The CDR3 sequence is 14 residues long. V was clipped by 2 bases and J by 5 bases, with 12 bases between them. CDR3 amino acids: CASSETESAETQYF. CDR3 nucleotide sequence: TGTGCCAGCAGTGAAACGGAGTCAGCGGAGACCCAGTACTTC.

The chain links TRBV30 to TRBJ2-7, with D maybe TRBD1 (6 bases). The CDR3 is 13 amino acids. Germline loops: CDR1 GTSNPN, CDR2 SVGIG (reference sequence). V was cut by 4 bases and J by 6 bases, with 16 bases left in between. As DNA, the CDR3 is TGTGCCTGGATGAGGGCAGGGACATCCGAGCAGTACTTC. Its protein product is CAWMRAGTSEQYF.

To note about this clonotype: At one of its ends the junction is not consistent with the germline gene, which may arise from a read error. The rearrangement uses TRBV10-3 and TRBJ1-6; D is unclear. The CDR3 is 13 amino acids. From germline, CDR1 is ENHRY and CDR2 SYGVKD. CDR3 DNA: TGTGCCATCAGTGAGACCGATTCATCACCCCTCCGCTTT. Translating gives CAISETDSSPLRF.

A word on this clonotype: A much larger clone lies one base from this, so it may be a read error. The final CDR3 position lacks the conserved phenylalanine or tryptophan, pointing to a likely read error. The chain joins TRBV20-1 to TRBJ2-7; 10 bases line up with TRBD2. The V and J ends lost 3 bases and 6 bases, in that order; junction bases with no gene match: 8. The germline CDR1 and CDR2 sequences are DFQATT and SNEGSKA (reference sequence). This CDR3 has 14 amino acids. This CDR3 is CSASEGSGGIEQYL. CDR3 nucleotide sequence: TGCAGTGCTAGTGAGGGTAGCGGGGGGATCGAGCAGTACCTC.